This T cell receptor (beta chain) derives from a study of blood T cell repertoires in COVID-19. Whole-study context: Sites in the United States, Italy and Spain provided acute and convalescent COVID-19 samples. T cells, B-cell-depleted T cells, or PBMCs provided the cDNA or gDNA that served as material.

Per the original data handling: Estimation of nucleated cell counts relied on the amplification of reference gene primers. TCRdb keeps only in-frame clones here, not all; method: immunoSEQ multiplex PCR. That table supplies the V and J calls and clone size; D and trimming were determined from the DNA. The table records about 63,000 clones, 80% to 90% of them present only once. Participants' own reports of clinical history determined their cohort assignment. This clonotype was obtained from a woman between 35 and 50 years old with acute COVID-19. The sample consisted of PBMCs or T cells enriched from blood (not recorded which).

The CDR3 reads CASSLTSGGGQETQYF. The CDR3 bases are TGTGCCAGCAGCTTGACTAGCGGGGGGGGACAAGAGACCCAGTACTTC. The chain is built from TRBV5-4 and TRBJ2-5; 13 nucleotides agree with TRBD2. CDR3 length: 16 amino acids. The germline gives CDR1 SGHNT, CDR2 YYREEE (reference sequence). V lost 1 base to trimming and J lost 2 bases; unmatched junction nucleotides: 2.